These 8 T cell receptor beta chains were sequenced from one sample in a study of shared clonotypes between healthy human individuals. Profiling relied on immunoSEQ multiplex PCR, and the TCRdb table lists in-frame clones only, not all of them. This sample has 2.3 million or so clones, with roughly 93% found just once. The sequencing sample was made of naive CD4+ T cells from PBMCs. As for subset: CD45RA+ positively selected. These receptors all come from a man younger than 35 in good health. Some clones in this sample may be carry-over from other donors' samples.

The rearrangement joins TRBV25-1 to TRBJ2-5; 7 positions agree with TRBD1. The DNA end is a closer match to TRBJ2-7, so the J assignment may be wrong. CDR3 length: 13 residues. Germline CDR1 MGHDK, CDR2 SYGVNS. The CDR3 coding sequence is TGTGCCAGCTCACAGGGGCGACGGGACGAGCAGTACTTC. The encoded protein is CASSQGRRDEQYF.

The V call is TRBV28, the J call TRBJ2-7, with D possibly TRBD1 on 5 matching bases. The CDR3 is 13 residues long. The V end lost 3 bases, the J end lost 7 bases, and 13 bases lay between the germline ends. Germline CDR1 reads MDHEN; CDR2 reads SYDVKM. The CDR3 DNA reads as TGTGCCAGCAGTTTGCCCCCCAGGGAAGAGCAGTACTTC. Residues: CASSLPPREEQYF.

This chain uses TRBV5-1 with TRBJ2-7, with unresolved D. The CDR3 sequence is 14 residues long. Germline lookup yields CDR1 SGHRS and CDR2 YFSETQ. V lost 0 bases to trimming and J lost 0 bases, with 7 bases between them. For the CDR3, the DNA is TGCGCCAGCAGCTTGGGTATATTCTCCTACGAGCAGTACTTC. Residues: CASSLGIFSYEQYF.

In nucleotides, the CDR3 is TGTGCCAGCAGCCGGTCGGGACAGGGATACAATGAGCAGTTCTTC. Translation: CASSRSGQGYNEQFF. The rearrangement links TRBV11-2 to TRBJ2-1, with TRBD1 matching over 9 bases. Germline V CDR1 and CDR2: SGHAT, FQNNGV. Unmatched junction bases numbered 6, after V lost 5 bases and J lost 4 bases. CDR3 length: 15 amino acids.

The chain recombines TRBV7-3 with TRBJ2-5; no clear D gene. The germline V gene has CDR1 SGHTA and CDR2 FQGTGA. There are 13 residues in the CDR3. Trimming took off 2 bases at V and 1 base at J, with 5 bases between the two ends. The CDR3 sequence is CASSLYPQETQYF. The CDR3, as DNA: TGTGCCAGCAGCTTATACCCCCAAGAGACCCAGTACTTC.

In regard to this clone: The same CDR3 is also encoded by other DNA sequences in this sample. The rearrangement uses TRBV5-6 and TRBJ2-7, with a possible D match to TRBD1 (5 bases). The CDR3 has 12 residues. Germline lookup yields CDR1 SGHDT and CDR2 YYEEEE. V was cut by 3 bases and J by 3 bases, with 7 bases left in between. The CDR3 loop reads CASSSTGYEQYF. For the CDR3, the DNA is TGTGCCAGCAGCTCCACAGGCTACGAGCAGTACTTC.

The rearrangement links TRBV2 to TRBJ2-5; 11 bases are a match to TRBD2. The junction had 3 bases not matched to a gene; V was cut back by 2 bases and J by 4 bases. Per the germline V gene, CDR1 is SNHLY and CDR2 is FYNNEI. CDR3 length: 15 amino acids. CDR3 nucleotides: TGTGCCAGCAGTGAAAGGGGGACTAGCGGAGAGACCCAGTACTTC. As protein: CASSERGTSGETQYF.

The chain couples TRBV28 to TRBJ2-1; D possibly corresponds to TRBD2 (6 bases). Trimming removed 3 bases at V and 9 bases at J, with 15 bases between. Germline V gene sequence: CDR1 MDHEN, CDR2 SYDVKM. This CDR3 contains 14 residues. The DNA for the CDR3 is TGTGCCAGCAGTTTCGTCGGGGGTTGGGCTGAGCAGTTCTTC. It codes for CASSFVGGWAEQFF. The full variable domain, in which reference TRBV28 and TRBJ2-1 provide the parts outside the CDR3, is DVKVTQSSRYLVKRTGEKVFLECVQDMDHENMFWYRQDPGLGLRLIYFSYDVKMKEKGDIPEGYSVSREKKERFSLILESASTNQTSMYLCASSFVGGWAEQFFGPGTRLTVL.